The clone carrying this T cell receptor beta chain was detected only once. No antigen is known for it. The V gene lost 3 bases and the J gene lost 1 base, with 9 bases spanning the gap. In germline, CDR1 is KGHSH, CDR2 LQKENI. CDR3 length: 14 amino acids. This specimen comes from a study of T cell clones after liver transplantation. As for the study in general: TCRbeta sequencing after a pre-transplant mixed lymphocyte reaction identified graft-donor-reactive clones, later tracked in post-transplant blood. Whole-study findings and limits: A larger donor-reactive than third-party decline suggested partial antigen-specific deletion. In 5 of 8 subjects, circulating graft-donor-reactive CD4 TCRbeta sequences fell significantly after transplant. Graft donor-reactive T cells possibly entered the graft instead of undergoing deletion.

Libraries were prepared by immunoSEQ multiplex PCR; TCRdb keeps only in-frame clonotypes and omits some of them. The data contain tens of thousands of clones, around four fifths of them seen just once; the ten biggest clones take up more than 0.45%. The chain joins TRBV18 to TRBJ1-1; no firm D call. Source: CD4+ T cells from blood, taken 45 to 47 months after liver transplant. The TCR comes from a human patient who received a liver transplant. Some T cells may be provided by the graft donor. CDR3 sequence reads: CASSPGSQNTEAFF. The CDR3 region has the DNA TGTGCCAGCTCACCGGGGTCCCAGAACACTGAAGCTTTCTTT.